This T cell receptor (beta chain) stems from a study of T cell repertoires in cytomegalovirus infection. Overall study: Indications came from public TCR beta signatures; they pointed to CMV infection and to a matching HLA type. Study-level results: It was HLA-C-restricted CMV-specific TCR beta clonotypes that dominated the response ex vivo. Carriage of CMV together with the relevant HLA was identifiable through cumulative public TCR beta family frequency.

TCRdb re-analysed the reads in MiXCR, keeping a single row per CDR3 protein. The sample lists approximately 550,000 distinct CDR3 sequences; 16% were seen once. This clonotype was observed a single time. Its antigen is unknown. The junction had 7 bases not matched to a gene; V was cut back by 4 bases and J by 2 bases. Per germline, CDR1 LGHDT and CDR2 YNNKEL (reference sequence). This CDR3 contains 16 residues. Material for sequencing was CD8+ T cells from PBMCs. The chain joins TRBV3-1 to TRBJ1-3; 8 bases fit TRBD1. This TCR came from a human donor in good health (CMV status not recorded). Some clones in this sample may be carry-over from other donors' samples. As DNA, the CDR3 is TGTGCCAGCAGCCTGATGCAGGGGGCGGCTGGAAACACCATATATTTT. Residues: CASSLMQGAAGNTIYF.